The 6 T cell receptor beta chains given below trace back to one sample, sequenced in a study of T cell repertoires in cytomegalovirus infection. These receptors' targets are unknown. TCRdb reprocessed the reads with MiXCR, giving one entry per CDR3 protein. The sample shows 450,000 to 650,000 distinct CDR3 sequences, under 45% of them seen only once. Sequencing used cultured PBMCs, obtained from culture after CMV antigen stimulation. These receptors originate from a human donor in good health (CMV status not recorded). Some clones in this sample may be carry-over from other donors' samples.

The chain recombines TRBV7-2 with TRBJ2-1; 7 nucleotides match TRBD2. The CDR3 sequence is 13 residues long. The V segment lost 5 bases and the J segment 6 bases; nucleotides outside the gene matches: 4. Germline values: CDR1 SGHTA, CDR2 FQGNSA. CDR3 nucleotide sequence: TGTGCCAGCAGCCCTACTAGCGCCAATGAGCAGTTCTTC. This encodes CASSPTSANEQFF.

The DNA of the CDR3 is TGCAGTGCTACACTAGCGGGGGGGGCTTTTCGAAGCACAGATACGCAGTATTTT. This codes for CSATLAGGAFRSTDTQYF. This sequence joins TRBV20-1 and TRBJ2-3, with 13 positions matching TRBD2. J was trimmed by 0 bases and V by 4 bases; bases with no gene match: 10. CDR3 size: 18 residues. Germline CDR1 DFQATT, CDR2 SNEGSKA (reference sequence).

The rearrangement links TRBV19 to TRBJ2-3; 8 nucleotides align to TRBD1. The CDR3 has 16 residues. Germline values: CDR1 LNHDA, CDR2 SQIVND (reference sequence). With V trimmed by 5 bases and J by 5 bases, 12 bases remained unmatched. Here the CDR3 DNA reads TGTGCCAGTAGTTACCCCCGCAGGGGGCGAGTAGATACGCAGTATTTT. Protein product: CASSYPRRGRVDTQYF.

This chain joins TRBV5-5 and TRBJ2-6; tentative D call: TRBD2 (5 bases). The germline gives CDR1 SGHKS, CDR2 YYEKEE (reference sequence). This CDR3 comprises 16 residues. V lost 3 bases and J lost 2, with 12 bases in between. CDR3 residues: CASSSTRGTGANVLTF. The CDR3 DNA follows: TGTGCCAGCAGCTCCACACGAGGGACTGGGGCCAACGTCCTGACTTTC.

The V and J genes are TRBV7-2 and TRBJ1-2; TRBD1 agrees at 11 bases. The CDR3 length is 16 residues. The germline V gene encodes CDR1 SGHTA and CDR2 FQGNSA. Unmatched junction bases numbered 5, after V lost 1 base and J lost 4 bases. In DNA, the CDR3 is TGTGCCAGCAGCTTAGGGGACAGGGGGATCCCCTATGGCTACACCTTC. This codes for CASSLGDRGIPYGYTF.

This clonotype was found a few times. The chain joins TRBV11-2 to TRBJ2-3; D perhaps matches TRBD2 (5 bases). The CDR3 is 18 amino acids. Per the germline V gene, CDR1 is SGHAT and CDR2 is FQNNGV. Trimming removed 0 bases at V and 3 bases at J, with 19 bases between. The CDR3 is CASSLEVGRRAGTDTQYF. The CDR3 DNA is TGTGCCAGCAGCTTAGAGGTTGGGCGGCGGGCCGGGACAGATACGCAGTATTTT.